This entry is about one T cell receptor (beta chain). The antigen is undetermined. The data derive from a study of brain T cells in children with intractable seizures. Whole-study findings and limits: HCMV serostatus was not known, and viral specificity came from CDR3 similarity only. Clones missing pre-surgery may reflect undersampling of that blood sample.

Sequenced by immunoSEQ multiplex PCR; TCRdb stores in-frame clones only, minus some. The sample holds about 340,000 clones, more than 85% seen once. Trimming took 11 bases from V and 2 from J; bases not matched to a gene: 14. The CDR3 is 16 residues long. CDR1 and CDR2 from the germline V gene are SNHLY and FYNNEI. As to time point: blood from clinic visit 5 months post-surgery; TSC patient then seizure free. The sequenced cases were selected for having the highest brain T cell transcript signatures. Pre-surgery treatment included at least one anti-epileptic drug. The clonotype was recovered from a boy in the first two years of life with tuberous sclerosis and intractable seizures. The sequencing used peripheral blood, collected around 5 months after surgery. V gene TRBV2 combines with J gene TRBJ2-3, with 9 bases identical to TRBD1. The CDR3, as DNA: TGTGCCGGCCGGGACAGGGTGAGCGAATACACAGATACGCAGTATTTT. Translating it yields CAGRDRVSEYTDTQYF.